This T cell receptor beta chain was profiled in a study of shared clonotypes between healthy human individuals. From germline, CDR1 is SGHDT and CDR2 YYEEEE. Trimming shortened V by 3 bases and J by 8 bases, and 14 bases separated the two germline ends. The CDR3 loop spans 13 amino acids. Notes on this clone: The antigen is unknown.

Study results and caveats: What rarefaction showed was incomplete sorted-subset sequencing despite large depth.

The assay was immunoSEQ multiplex PCR, and TCRdb's table has in-frame clones only and misses some. Of around 940,000 clones in the sample, approximately 80% were seen once. What was sequenced was memory CD4+ T cells sorted from blood. Subset: CD45RA-negative fraction. The V call is TRBV5-6, the J call TRBJ1-2; D is uncertain. The TCR was taken from a man younger than 30 in good health. CDR3 bases: TGTGCCAGCAGCTGGTCAAGGAACGGGGGCTACACCTTC. This codes for CASSWSRNGGYTF.